This T cell receptor beta chain appears in the sequencing data of a study of blood T cell repertoires in COVID-19. Study as a whole: The study drew acute and convalescent COVID-19 samples from the United States, Italy and Spain. In each case, the material was cDNA or gDNA derived from T cells, B-cell-depleted T cells, or PBMCs.

The method was immunoSEQ multiplex PCR; TCRdb's version includes in-frame clones alone and lacks a portion of them. The sample has 100,000 to 150,000 clones, about 88% seen once. Participants reported their clinical history, and cohort assignment relied on those reports. Cohort 3 recovery required two negative PCRs, clearance, or symptom resolution. Per germline, CDR1 LNHDA and CDR2 SQIVND (reference sequence). The CDR3 runs to 16 residues. J was trimmed by 6 bases and V by 7 bases; bases with no gene match: 14. The sequencing sample was made of PBMCs or T cells enriched from blood (not recorded which). The rearrangement uses TRBV19 and TRBJ1-1; 10 bases are a match to TRBD1. The source is a woman aged 45-65 years who had recovered from COVID-19. CDR3 sequence reads: CASIGTGDGIGAEAFF. CDR3 nucleotides: TGTGCCAGTATCGGGACAGGGGATGGGATTGGGGCTGAAGCTTTCTTT.